This entry lists 8 T cell receptor beta chains sequenced from one sample in a study of cytomegalovirus exposure and HLA in healthy donors (dated by TCRdb to the late 2010s). The library was obtained by the immunoSEQ multiplex PCR assay. The multiplex PCR relied on a mix of 60 forward primers for TCR Vbeta segments and 13 reverse primers for TCR Jbeta segments. TCRdb retrieved this table from immuneACCESS and kept in-frame rearrangements only. Not all clones are present; in checked studies, unresolved V genes account for under half, and no reason is known for the remainder. The sample has 150,000 to 200,000 clones on record, 70% to 90% of them singletons. 7.5% to 10% of the sample goes to the ten largest clones. The source material was PBMCs. The receptors derive from a man between 18 and 35 years old in good health and CMV-seropositive.

The J gene is TRBJ2-3, the V gene TRBV2, with 13 nucleotides matching TRBD2. The V gene end was trimmed by 6 bases and the J gene end by 7 bases; junction bases not matched to a gene: 1. This CDR3 has 13 amino acids. Germline V gene data show CDR1 as SNHLY and CDR2 as FYNNEI. The DNA of the CDR3 is TGTGCCAGCAGGACTAGCGGGGGGTATACGCAGTATTTT. Its protein is CASRTSGGYTQYF.

This clone came up once. The rearrangement links TRBV12-5 to TRBJ2-3, with TRBD2 matching over 11 bases. The CDR3 is made up of 16 amino acids. Trimming took 3 bases from V and 5 from J; bases not matched to a gene: 7. The germline V gene has CDR1 LGHNT and CDR2 FRNRAP. CDR3 DNA sequence: TGTGCTAGTGGTTTTTCGGCTAGCGGGGGGAAAGATACGCAGTATTTT. Amino acids: CASGFSASGGKDTQYF.

The chain employs TRBV29-1 and TRBJ2-5, with D unresolved. Trimming stripped 7 bases from V and 2 bases from J, with 8 bases between. In germline, CDR1 is SQVTM, CDR2 ANQGSEA. The CDR3 runs to 11 residues. This CDR3 reads CSAVTQETQYF. Written as DNA, the CDR3 is TGCAGCGCCGTTACTCAAGAGACCCAGTACTTC. The full variable domain, completed using reference TRBV29-1 and TRBJ2-5, is SAVISQKPSRDICQRGTSLTIQCQVDSQVTMMFWYRQQPGQSLTLIATANQGSEATYESGFVIDKFPISRPNLTFSTLTVSNMSPEDSSIYLCSAVTQETQYFGPGTRLLVL.

V is TRBV10-1 and J is TRBJ2-1; tentatively, D is TRBD1 (5 bases). The V gene lost 0 bases and the J gene lost 4 bases, with 10 bases spanning the gap. The germline CDR1 and CDR2 sequences are WNHNN and SYGVQD (reference sequence). The CDR3 has 15 amino acids. CDR3 region: CASSESSAGYNEQFF. The CDR3 DNA reads TGCGCCAGCAGTGAGTCGTCGGCAGGGTACAATGAGCAGTTCTTC.

The V call is TRBV6-5, the J call TRBJ1-1, with D possibly TRBD1 on 5 matching bases. The CDR3 is 13 residues long. Per germline, CDR1 MNHEY and CDR2 SVGAGI. The V end was cut by 7 bases, the J end by 5 bases, with 14 bases between. This CDR3 reads CASIHAGGTEAFF. The CDR3 region has the DNA TGTGCCAGCATACACGCCGGGGGAACTGAAGCTTTCTTT.

V and J are TRBV19 and TRBJ1-6; TRBD1 might be the D (6 bases). The germline gives CDR1 LNHDA, CDR2 SQIVND (reference sequence). CDR3 length equals 18 residues. Trimming pared 7 bases from V and 0 bases from J, leaving 19 bases between. The CDR3 spells CASKGYGTPSSYNSPLHF. In DNA form, the CDR3 reads TGTGCCAGTAAAGGGTACGGGACACCAAGCTCCTATAATTCACCCCTCCACTTT.

The V gene is TRBV6-5, the J gene TRBJ1-1; TRBD1 might be the D (5 bases). Per the germline V gene, CDR1 is MNHEY and CDR2 is SVGAGI. The V gene lost 8 bases and the J gene lost 2 bases, with 18 bases spanning the gap. The CDR3 covers 15 residues. The CDR3 sequence is CASRIGGGGNTEAFF. The CDR3 DNA follows: TGTGCCAGCCGCATCGGGGGAGGAGGAAACACTGAAGCTTTCTTT.

The rearrangement uses TRBV5-1 and TRBJ2-3; 13 bases line up with TRBD2. Per germline, CDR1 SGHRS and CDR2 YFSETQ. CDR3 length: 16 residues. Trimming at V came to 2 bases and at J to 1 base, leaving 1 base not matched to a gene. CDR3 residues: CASSFGLAGGTDTQYF. In DNA form, the CDR3 reads TGCGCCAGCAGCTTTGGACTAGCGGGGGGCACAGATACGCAGTATTTT.